This is a list of T cell receptor beta chains from one sample in a study of cytomegalovirus exposure and HLA in healthy donors. Measured with immunoSEQ multiplex PCR; TCRdb has only the in-frame clones, and not every one. The table has 80,000 to 95,000 clones, roughly 85% seen once. The sequencing input was PBMCs. Every receptor here comes from a female donor in good health and CMV-seronegative. Both conserved end residues are part of each CDR3. A D gene is named only where the DNA matches it firmly.

j_call | cdr3_length | d_call | v_call | cdr3_aa
TRBJ2-7 | 13 | TRBD1 | TRBV19 | CATGTATPYEQYF
TRBJ2-1 | 16 | TRBD2 | TRBV28 | CASSPTAGANDNEQFF
TRBJ2-3 | 19 | TRBD2 | TRBV27 | CASSWGLAGAPQFTDTQYF
TRBJ2-1 | 16 | TRBD1 | TRBV27 | CASSLRGPNIGNEQFF
TRBJ1-2 | 14 | - | TRBV4-1 | CASSQVIGVAGYTF
TRBJ2-7 | 14 | TRBD1 | TRBV2 | CASKGTGNSYEQYF
TRBJ2-5 | 14 | TRBD1 | TRBV18 | CASSPRGQQETQYF
TRBJ2-3 | 13 | - | TRBV5-4 | CASSLSSTDTQYF
TRBJ2-3 | 15 | - | TRBV6-5 | CASSPRDTPVGTQYF
TRBJ1-1 | 14 | TRBD1 | TRBV10-1 | CASRNGTGNTEAFF
TRBJ1-5 | 18 | TRBD1 | TRBV7-8 | CASSLAKTGIDRNQPQHF
TRBJ1-2 | 15 | - | TRBV18 | CASSPDTGLSYGYTF
TRBJ2-3 | 15 | TRBD1 | TRBV14 | CASSQQRLTGDTQYF
TRBJ2-3 | 12 | - | TRBV10-1 | CASSEAVDTQYF
TRBJ1-2 | 15 | TRBD1 | TRBV7-9 | CASSTRDRELTGYTF
TRBJ2-3 | 17 | TRBD2 | TRBV5-4 | CASSLLAGGHSTDTQYF
TRBJ1-4 | 15 | - | TRBV6-5 | CASSYENQGLEKLFF
TRBJ2-7 | 14 | TRBD2 | TRBV7-2 | CASSLWRGDYEQYF
TRBJ1-2 | 14 | - | TRBV14 | CASSQGQSGYGYTF
TRBJ2-3 | 14 | TRBD2 | TRBV7-2 | CASSLTSGTDTQYF
TRBJ1-2 | 12 | - | TRBV14 | CAIATANYGYTF
TRBJ1-2 | 11 | - | TRBV6-6 | CASSTAYGYTF
TRBJ2-3 | 15 | - | TRBV6-5 | CASRRTGERTDTQYF
TRBJ2-5 | 14 | TRBD1 | TRBV19 | CASSHTGGGKTQYF
TRBJ2-5 | 12 | - | TRBV10-3 | CAISANSGTQYF
TRBJ2-7 | 14 | - | TRBV7-2 | CASSSLGGVHEQYF
TRBJ2-2 | 15 | TRBD1 | TRBV15 | CATTPDRARTGELFF
TRBJ2-5 | 13 | - | TRBV10-3 | CAISDDTQETQYF
TRBJ2-7 | 17 | TRBD2 | TRBV28 | CASEGSSGGAWSYEQYF
TRBJ2-1 | 13 | - | TRBV6-1 | CASSGDWVNEQFF
TRBJ1-4 | 13 | - | TRBV4-3 | CASTGQINEKLFF
TRBJ1-1 | 13 | - | TRBV6-5 | CASCLFRNTEAFF
TRBJ2-7 | 11 | - | TRBV27 | CASSLGGEQYF
TRBJ2-7 | 17 | - | TRBV10-1 | CASSEVGRAGGTYEQYF
TRBJ1-1 | 16 | TRBD1 | TRBV27 | CASSSDGTGLVAEAFF
TRBJ2-7 | 14 | TRBD2 | TRBV4-1 | CASSQVAGVYEQYF
TRBJ2-7 | 16 | TRBD2 | TRBV19 | CASSPWGTSGSYEQYF
TRBJ2-3 | 17 | TRBD2 | TRBV29-1 | CSGSTITTSGGSDTQYF
TRBJ2-7 | 12 | - | TRBV5-1 | CASSRTAEEQYF
TRBJ2-2 | 15 | - | TRBV6-5 | CASSAGTAHTGELFF
TRBJ2-2 | 15 | - | TRBV6-5 | CASGYRSLGSGELFF
TRBJ2-7 | 14 | - | TRBV6-5 | CASKRQVSSYEQYF
TRBJ2-3 | 13 | TRBD2 | TRBV2 | CASRTSGGDTQYF
TRBJ1-5 | 15 | - | TRBV28 | CASSSAEVTNQPQHF
TRBJ1-2 | 14 | - | TRBV4-3 | CASSPREFNYGYTF
TRBJ2-1 | 14 | - | TRBV28 | CASRPRTVDNEQFF